The 9 T cell receptor beta chains reported below all come from one sample, sequenced in a study of glioma-infiltrating T cells after dendritic cell vaccination. Some clones are missing from TCRdb's copy, which holds only in-frame ones; the method was immunoSEQ multiplex PCR. The data show roughly 85,000 clones, 85% seen once. Indicated time point: after dendritic cell vaccination, including at tumor progression/relapse. The sequencing used blood, collected after dendritic cell vaccination. These receptors originate from a human donor with glioblastoma.

V gene TRBV5-1 combines with J gene TRBJ2-7; 9 nucleotides match TRBD1. CDR3 length equals 14 residues. Germline CDR1 is SGHRS and CDR2 is YFSETQ. V lost 0 bases and J lost 7; bases outside the gene matches: 5. The CDR3 here is CASSLVQGAREQYF. CDR3 sequence (DNA): TGCGCCAGCAGCTTGGTACAGGGGGCTCGAGAGCAGTACTTC.

The chain recombines TRBV29-1 with TRBJ1-5, with a possible D match to TRBD1 (5 bases). Trimming removed 3 bases from V and 7 bases from J, with 13 bases in between. This CDR3 is built from 13 residues. CDR1 is SQVTM, CDR2 ANQGSEA, per germline. The CDR3 sequence is CSVDAGSGQPQHF. CDR3 in DNA: TGCAGCGTTGATGCAGGGTCTGGACAGCCCCAGCATTTT.

This clone appeared a single time. The chain joins TRBV11-2 to TRBJ2-1; the match to TRBD2 covers 7 bases. CDR1 is SGHAT, CDR2 FQNNGV, per germline. Germline trimming cut 0 bases from V and 7 bases from J; bases unmatched to any gene: 12. There are 17 residues in the CDR3. The CDR3: CASSLDPWRELRNEQFF. DNA of the CDR3: TGTGCCAGCAGCTTAGATCCGTGGCGGGAGCTGCGAAATGAGCAGTTCTTC.

The chain uses TRBV7-9 and TRBJ1-2; D gene uncertain. Germline-derived CDR1 and CDR2 are SEHNR and FQNEAQ (reference sequence). V lost 4 bases to trimming and J lost 7 bases, with 10 bases between them. The CDR3 runs 12 residues. CDR3 sequence reads: CASSSHLSGYTF. CDR3 sequence (DNA): TGTGCCAGCAGCTCCCATTTGAGTGGCTACACCTTC.

This chain links TRBV6-6 with TRBJ1-3, with TRBD1 matching over 9 bases. Germline CDR1 MNHNY, CDR2 SVGAGI (reference sequence). The CDR3 consists of 16 residues. With V trimmed by 5 bases and J by 1 base, 6 bases remained unmatched. CDR3 nucleotides: TGTGCCAGCAGTAAGCCGGGACAGGGATCTGGAAACACCATATATTTT. This sequence encodes CASSKPGQGSGNTIYF.

The V and J genes are TRBV28 and TRBJ1-2; the match to TRBD1 covers 7 bases. There are 17 residues in the CDR3. CDR1 and CDR2 (germline): MDHEN, SYDVKM. Germline trimming cut 3 bases from V and 0 bases from J; bases unmatched to any gene: 10. The CDR3 bases are TGTGCCAGCAGTTTTGGGGGACAGTCGACTCCTAACTATGGCTACACCTTC. This sequence encodes CASSFGGQSTPNYGYTF.

The chain employs TRBV9 and TRBJ1-4; D is unresolved. Germline-derived CDR1 and CDR2 are SGDLS and YYNGEE. The CDR3 loop spans 14 amino acids. The V end lost 2 bases, the J end lost 8 bases, and 13 bases lay between the germline ends. The CDR3 region is CASSVSPRGEKLFF. The CDR3 DNA reads as TGTGCCAGCAGCGTTTCACCCCGAGGGGAAAAACTGTTTTTT. Supplemented by reference TRBV9 and TRBJ1-4, the full variable domain reads DSGVTQTPKHLITATGQRVTLRCSPRSGDLSVYWYQQSLDQGLQFLIQYYNGEERAKGNILERFSAQQFPDLHSELNLSSLELGDSALYFCASSVSPRGEKLFFGSGTQLSVL.

The V gene is TRBV30, the J gene TRBJ1-3; 7 nucleotides align to TRBD1. Germline V lookup: CDR1 GTSNPN, CDR2 SVGIG (reference sequence). The CDR3 sequence is 13 residues long. V lost 2 bases and J lost 4; bases outside the gene matches: 2. The CDR3, as DNA: TGTGCCTGGAGTCGGGACAGAGGAAACACCATATATTTT. Amino acids: CAWSRDRGNTIYF.

This chain links TRBV7-3 with TRBJ2-1; no clear D. V was cut by 5 bases and J by 9 bases, with 8 bases left in between. CDR3 size: 11 residues. Germline CDR1 SGHTA, CDR2 FQGTGA. The CDR3 nucleotides are TGTGCCAGCAGCCAAGGCGGTGAGCAGTTCTTC. It translates to CASSQGGEQFF.